The clone carrying this TCR beta chain has at least ten counts. The sample comes from a study of T cells in Graves' hyperthyroidism and ophthalmopathy. Lactation, pregnancy, other autoimmune disease or uncontrolled infection excluded patients. Blood sampling occurred at first hyperthyroidism diagnosis, ahead of any ophthalmopathy symptoms. This CDR3 is built from 16 residues. V trimming: 4 bases; J trimming: 6 bases; junction bases outside the gene matches: 8. Germline V gene data show CDR1 as MGHRA and CDR2 as YSYEKL. Amplification targeted TCR beta CDR3 regions from RNA transcripts. A set of HTBI primers served as the primers for a first-round RT-PCR of the TCR CDR3. One entry per CDR3 protein, called by TCRdb with MiXCR from the multiplex PCR reads. The sample records 350,000 to 450,000 distinct CDR3 sequences, about a sixth being singletons.

Source material: blood. This chain joins TRBV4-1 and TRBJ2-5; 13 bases are shared with TRBD2. The TCR originated in a woman in her 30s with Graves' hyperthyroidism that later progressed to Graves' ophthalmopathy. The CDR3: CASSPELAGGRKTQYF. CDR3 DNA: TGCGCCAGCAGCCCCGAACTAGCGGGGGGGAGAAAGACCCAGTACTTC.